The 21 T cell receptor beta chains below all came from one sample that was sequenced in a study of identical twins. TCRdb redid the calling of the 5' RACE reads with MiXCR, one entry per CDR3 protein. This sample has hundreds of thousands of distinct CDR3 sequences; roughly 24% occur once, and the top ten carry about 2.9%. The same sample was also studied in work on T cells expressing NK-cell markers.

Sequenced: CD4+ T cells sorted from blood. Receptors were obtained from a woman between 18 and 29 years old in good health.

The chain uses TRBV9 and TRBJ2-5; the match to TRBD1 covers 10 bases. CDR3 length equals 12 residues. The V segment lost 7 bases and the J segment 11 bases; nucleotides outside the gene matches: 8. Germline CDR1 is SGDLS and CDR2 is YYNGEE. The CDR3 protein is CASDRTGGKQYF. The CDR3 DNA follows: TGTGCCAGCGATAGGACAGGGGGAAAGCAGTACTTC.

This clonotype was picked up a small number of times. The CDR3 bases are TGCGCCAGCAGCTTGGGAGCTAGTGAGCAGTTCTTC. It yields the protein CASSLGASEQFF. V gene TRBV5-1 combines with J gene TRBJ2-1; D gene uncertain. Germline CDR1 and CDR2: SGHRS and YFSETQ. The CDR3 is made up of 12 amino acids. Trimming shortened V by 0 bases and J by 9 bases, and 7 bases separated the two germline ends.

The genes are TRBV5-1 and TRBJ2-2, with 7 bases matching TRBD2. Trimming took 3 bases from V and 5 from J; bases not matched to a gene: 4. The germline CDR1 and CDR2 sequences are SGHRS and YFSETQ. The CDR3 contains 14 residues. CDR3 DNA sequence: TGCGCCAGCAGCTCTAGCGGAGTGACCGGGGAGCTGTTTTTT. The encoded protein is CASSSSGVTGELFF.

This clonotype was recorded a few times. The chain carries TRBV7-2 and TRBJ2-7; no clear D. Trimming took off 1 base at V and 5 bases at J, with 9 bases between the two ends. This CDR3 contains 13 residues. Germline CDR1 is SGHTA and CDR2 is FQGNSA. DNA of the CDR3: TGTGCCAGCAGCTTAGATTTGAAGAACGAGCAGTACTTC. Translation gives CASSLDLKNEQYF.

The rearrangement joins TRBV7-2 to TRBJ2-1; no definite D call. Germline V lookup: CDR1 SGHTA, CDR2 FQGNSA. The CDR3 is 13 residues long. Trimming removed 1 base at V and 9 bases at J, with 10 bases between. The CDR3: CASSLDSGGEQFF. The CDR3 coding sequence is TGTGCCAGCAGCTTAGATTCCGGTGGTGAGCAGTTCTTC. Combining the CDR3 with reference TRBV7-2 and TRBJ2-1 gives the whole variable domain GAGVSQSPSNKVTEKGKDVELRCDPISGHTALYWYRQSLGQGLEFLIYFQGNSAPDKSGLPSDRFSAERTGGSVSTLTIQRTQQEDSAVYLCASSLDSGGEQFFGPGTRLTVL.

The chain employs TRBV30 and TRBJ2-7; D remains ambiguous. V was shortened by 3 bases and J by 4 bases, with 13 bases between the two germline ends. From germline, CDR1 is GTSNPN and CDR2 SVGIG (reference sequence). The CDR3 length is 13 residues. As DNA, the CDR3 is TGTGCCTGGAGGCCCCCTGACGGTTACGAGCAGTACTTC. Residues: CAWRPPDGYEQYF.

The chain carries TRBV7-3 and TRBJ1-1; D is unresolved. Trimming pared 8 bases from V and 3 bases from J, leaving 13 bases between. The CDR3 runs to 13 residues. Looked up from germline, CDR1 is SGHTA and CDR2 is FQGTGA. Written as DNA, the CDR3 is TGTGCCAGCGGTGCTGGGTCGGACACTGAAGCTTTCTTT. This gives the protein CASGAGSDTEAFF.

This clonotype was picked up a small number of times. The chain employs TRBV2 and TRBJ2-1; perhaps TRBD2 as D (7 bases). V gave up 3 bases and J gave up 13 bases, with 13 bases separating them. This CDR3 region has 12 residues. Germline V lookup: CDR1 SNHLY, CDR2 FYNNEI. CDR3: CASSDLGGPQFF. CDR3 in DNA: TGTGCCAGCAGTGATCTCGGGGGGCCACAGTTCTTC.

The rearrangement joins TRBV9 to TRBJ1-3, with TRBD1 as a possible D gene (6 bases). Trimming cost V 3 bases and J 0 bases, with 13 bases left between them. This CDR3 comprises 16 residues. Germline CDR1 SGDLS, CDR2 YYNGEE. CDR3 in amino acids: CASSAYRASSGNTIYF. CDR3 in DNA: TGTGCCAGCAGCGCCTACAGGGCCAGCTCTGGAAACACCATATATTTT. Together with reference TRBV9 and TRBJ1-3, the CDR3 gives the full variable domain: DSGVTQTPKHLITATGQRVTLRCSPRSGDLSVYWYQQSLDQGLQFLIQYYNGEERAKGNILERFSAQQFPDLHSELNLSSLELGDSALYFCASSAYRASSGNTIYFGEGSWLTVV.

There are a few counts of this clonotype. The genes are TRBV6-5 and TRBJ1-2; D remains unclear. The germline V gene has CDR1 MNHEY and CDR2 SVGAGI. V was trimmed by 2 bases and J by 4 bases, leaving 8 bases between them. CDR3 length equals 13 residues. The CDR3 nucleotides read TGTGCCAGCAGTTACCTGACAAGCTATGGCTACACCTTC. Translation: CASSYLTSYGYTF.

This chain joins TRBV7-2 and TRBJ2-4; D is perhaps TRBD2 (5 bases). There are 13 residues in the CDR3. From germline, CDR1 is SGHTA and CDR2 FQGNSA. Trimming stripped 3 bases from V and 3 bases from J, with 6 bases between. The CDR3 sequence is CASSFGVKNIQYF. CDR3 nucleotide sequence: TGTGCCAGCAGCTTCGGGGTCAAAAACATTCAGTACTTC. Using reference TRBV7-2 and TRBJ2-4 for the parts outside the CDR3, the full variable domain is GAGVSQSPSNKVTEKGKDVELRCDPISGHTALYWYRQSLGQGLEFLIYFQGNSAPDKSGLPSDRFSAERTGGSVSTLTIQRTQQEDSAVYLCASSFGVKNIQYFGAGTRLSVL.

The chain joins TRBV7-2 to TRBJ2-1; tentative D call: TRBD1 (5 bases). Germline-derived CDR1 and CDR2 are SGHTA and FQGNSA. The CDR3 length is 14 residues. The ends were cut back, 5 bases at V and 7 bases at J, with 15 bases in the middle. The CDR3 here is CASSNPGQGNEQFF. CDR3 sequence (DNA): TGTGCCAGCAGCAATCCGGGCCAGGGAAATGAGCAGTTCTTC.

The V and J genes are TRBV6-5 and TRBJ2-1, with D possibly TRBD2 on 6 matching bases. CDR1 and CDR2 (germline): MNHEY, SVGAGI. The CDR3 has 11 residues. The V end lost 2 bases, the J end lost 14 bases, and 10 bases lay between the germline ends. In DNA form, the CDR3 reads TGTGCCAGCAGTTACGGCTCTAGCGAGTTCTTC. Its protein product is CASSYGSSEFF.

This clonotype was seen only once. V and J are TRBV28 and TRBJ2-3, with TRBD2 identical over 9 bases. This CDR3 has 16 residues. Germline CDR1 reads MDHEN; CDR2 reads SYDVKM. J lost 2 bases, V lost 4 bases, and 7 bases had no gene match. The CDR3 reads CASSSVTSGFTDTQYF. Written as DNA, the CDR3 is TGTGCCAGCAGTTCGGTTACTAGCGGGTTCACAGATACGCAGTATTTT.

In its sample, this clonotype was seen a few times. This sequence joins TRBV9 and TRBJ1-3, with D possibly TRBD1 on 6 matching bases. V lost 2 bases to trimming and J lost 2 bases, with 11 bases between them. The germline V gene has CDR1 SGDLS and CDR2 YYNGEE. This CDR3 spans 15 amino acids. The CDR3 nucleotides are TGTGCCAGCAGCGTCGAGGGGGTCCCTGGAAACACCATATATTTT. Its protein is CASSVEGVPGNTIYF.

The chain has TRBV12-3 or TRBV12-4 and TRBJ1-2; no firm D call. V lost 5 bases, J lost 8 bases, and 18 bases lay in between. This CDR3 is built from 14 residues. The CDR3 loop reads CASSPGMARGGYTF. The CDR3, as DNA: TGTGCCAGCAGTCCGGGGATGGCGCGAGGCGGCTACACCTTC.

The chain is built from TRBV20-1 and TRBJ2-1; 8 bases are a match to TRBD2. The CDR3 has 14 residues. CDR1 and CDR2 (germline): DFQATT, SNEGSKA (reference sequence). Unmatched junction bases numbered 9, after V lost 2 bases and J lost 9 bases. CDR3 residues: CSARIPGTRFEQFF. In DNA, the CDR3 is TGCAGTGCTAGAATACCCGGGACTAGATTTGAGCAGTTCTTC.

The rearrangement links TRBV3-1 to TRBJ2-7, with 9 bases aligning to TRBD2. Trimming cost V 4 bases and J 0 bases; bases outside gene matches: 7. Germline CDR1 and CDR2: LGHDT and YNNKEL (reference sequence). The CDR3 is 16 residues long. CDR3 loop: CASSLRAGGTSYEQYF. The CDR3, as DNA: TGTGCCAGCAGCCTTAGAGCGGGGGGAACCTCCTACGAGCAGTACTTC.

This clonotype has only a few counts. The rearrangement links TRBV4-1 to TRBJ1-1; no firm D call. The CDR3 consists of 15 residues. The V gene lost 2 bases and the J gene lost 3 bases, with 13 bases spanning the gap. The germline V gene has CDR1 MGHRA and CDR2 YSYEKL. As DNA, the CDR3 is TGCGCCAGCAGCCAACAATGGGCTTACGACACTGAAGCTTTCTTT. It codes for CASSQQWAYDTEAFF.

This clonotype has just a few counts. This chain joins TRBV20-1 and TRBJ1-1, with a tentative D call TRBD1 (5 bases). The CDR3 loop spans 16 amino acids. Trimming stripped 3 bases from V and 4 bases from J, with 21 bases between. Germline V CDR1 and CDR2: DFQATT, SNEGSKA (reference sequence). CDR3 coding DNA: TGCAGTGCTAGTCGGAATAAGGTTAAGGGGCCCACTGAAGCTTTCTTT. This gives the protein CSASRNKVKGPTEAFF.

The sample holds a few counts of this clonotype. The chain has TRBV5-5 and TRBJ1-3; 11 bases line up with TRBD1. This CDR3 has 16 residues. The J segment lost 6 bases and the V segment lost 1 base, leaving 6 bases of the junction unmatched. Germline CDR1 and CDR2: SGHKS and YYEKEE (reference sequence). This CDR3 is CASSLTGTGGANTIYF. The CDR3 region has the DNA TGTGCCAGCAGCTTGACTGGGACAGGGGGGGCAAACACCATATATTTT.